This TCR beta chain was sequenced in a study of OX40 agonist ivuxolimab in advanced cancers. Study as a whole: Cohort: 75% to 90% men, mean age about 60, aged roughly 23 to 79. Findings and limits, study-wide: There were, on average, more expanded clones in CD8+ T cells than in CD4+. Normalized T-cell clonal expansion was also low in a subset of nonresponders. CD4+ and CD8+ blood T cells expanded clonally by week 6 at 0.1 to 3.0 mg/kg.

TCRdb keeps only in-frame clones here, not all; method: immunoSEQ multiplex PCR. The profile covers 45,000 to 50,000 clones, with almost 90% appearing a single time and roughly 7.8% taken by the ten largest. Trimming took 2 bases from V and 2 from J; bases not matched to a gene: 5. The germline CDR1 and CDR2 sequences are GTSNPN and SVGIG (reference sequence). CDR3 length equals 14 residues. Worth noting for this clone: What it recognizes is unknown.

The chain has TRBV30 and TRBJ1-1, with 7 bases identical to TRBD1. The material sequenced was CD4+ or CD8+ T cells sorted from blood, taken in a trial of the OX40 agonist ivuxolimab. This receptor was taken from an adult with an advanced solid tumor such as melanoma, head and neck, liver or kidney cancer. The CDR3 spells CAWSPGDRNTEAFF. For the CDR3, the DNA is TGTGCCTGGAGTCCCGGGGACAGAAACACTGAAGCTTTCTTT.